This T cell receptor (beta chain) derives from a study of PD-L1 blockade in urothelial cancer. Study background: Patients had undergone 0 to 3 prior chemotherapy regimens. Median T cell yield from blood was 110,000 to 150,000. Analysis of the blood was performed 3 weeks (second dose) and 6 weeks after treatment start.

With 5 bases removed from V and 0 bases from J, the gap between germline ends came to 8 bases. Germline CDR1 is MNHEY and CDR2 is SMNVEV (reference sequence). The CDR3 totals 14 residues. Every PCR was spiked with synthetic TCR analog templates. Sequenced by immunoSEQ multiplex PCR; TCRdb stores in-frame clones only, minus some. The top ten hold around 0.94% of the sample, which has fewer than 90,000 clones, 80% to 95% seen once. This clone was observed a few times. Documented time point: peripheral blood 6 weeks after treatment start. V usage is TRBV27 and J usage is TRBJ1-5, with unresolved D. This clonotype originated in an elderly woman with urothelial cancer. Here the sequenced sample was PBMCs, taken around atezolizumab (anti-PD-L1) treatment. CDR3 bases: TGTGCCAGCAGTCCTGTCTATAGCAATCAGCCCCAGCATTTT. It is translated as CASSPVYSNQPQHF.